This T cell receptor (beta chain) stems from a study of T cell clusters in autoimmune cytopenias. By frequency, this clonotype is medium-sized. Its specificity is unknown. There are 13 residues in the CDR3. In germline, CDR1 is LNHDA, CDR2 SQIVND (reference sequence). Each sample's input was 250 to 300 ng genomic DNA, 35,000 to 40,000 genome equivalents. TRB rearrangements were amplified by touch-down multiplex PCR with mixed TRB-A/B primers. TCRdb re-called the multiplex PCR reads; one entry per CDR3 protein, DNA not given. The repertoire table contains nearly 15,000 distinct CDR3 sequences. Study-wide results and caveats: TRB repertoire shifts in secondary cytopenia and chronic lymphocytic leukemia mostly reflected lymphoma, not autoimmunity.

These same records also appear under a second study, on T cell repertoires in aging, cancer and after chemotherapy. That study reports: In cancer patients, declining TCR diversity with age involved lost richness and lost evenness.

This sequence was found in a human donor in good health. Material: peripheral blood. The chain joins TRBV19 to TRBJ2-3. The CDR3 sequence: CASSIGRADTQYF.